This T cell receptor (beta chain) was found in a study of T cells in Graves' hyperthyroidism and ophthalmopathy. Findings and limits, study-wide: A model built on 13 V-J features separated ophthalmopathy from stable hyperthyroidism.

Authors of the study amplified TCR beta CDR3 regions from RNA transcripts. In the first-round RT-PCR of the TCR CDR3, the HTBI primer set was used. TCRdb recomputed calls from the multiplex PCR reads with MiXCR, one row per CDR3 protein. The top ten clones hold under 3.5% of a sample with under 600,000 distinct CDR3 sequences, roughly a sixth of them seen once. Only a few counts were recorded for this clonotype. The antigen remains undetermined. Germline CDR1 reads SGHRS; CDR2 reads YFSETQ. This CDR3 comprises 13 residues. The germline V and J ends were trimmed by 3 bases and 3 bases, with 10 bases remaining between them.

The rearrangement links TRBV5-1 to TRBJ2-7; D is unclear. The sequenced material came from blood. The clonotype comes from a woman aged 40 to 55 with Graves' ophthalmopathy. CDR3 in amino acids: CASSSPPDYEQYF. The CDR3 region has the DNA TGCGCCAGCAGCTCGCCCCCTGACTACGAGCAGTACTTC.